This T cell receptor (beta chain) comes out of a study of cytomegalovirus exposure and HLA in healthy donors (dated by TCRdb to about 2017). For the study in its entirety: An earlier analysis of roughly 570 of the donors reported approximately 280 Gb of sequence data and 95 million to 140 million unique TCR beta sequences obtained from roughly 170 million T cells. An early release covering more than 500 HLA-typed donors comprised 300 to 350 gigabases of sequencing data and tens of millions of unique TCR sequences. Among the roughly 400 genotyped donors, more than 70% belonged to the genetic ancestry cluster associated with self-reported Caucasian donors. The study aimed to test whether signatures of past pathogen exposure could be identified by cataloging public T cell receptors. Using immunosequencing, the study profiled T cell repertoires from about 650 subjects and related those repertoires to cytomegalovirus serostatus. In addition to the first cohort of 666 subjects, a separate validation cohort of approximately 120 different subjects was used. The study combined high-throughput TCR immunosequencing, statistical association of individual TCRs with disease status, and machine learning to predict cytomegalovirus infection status. A later analysis re-examined previously published TCR beta repertoires from hundreds of donors and added high-resolution HLA genotyping to investigate patterns of TCR occurrence. Rather than using new phenotypic data, the later analysis identified candidate immune exposures from TCR beta sequences and from how often those sequences occurred across donors. In an earlier analysis of roughly 540 of the donors, high-throughput TCR beta sequencing was used to judge whether each TCR beta V gene segment behaved as functional or pseudogenic. Donor age, sex, ethnicity and CMV serostatus were compiled alongside the repertoire data. In a later genetic analysis, genome-wide SNP genotypes for about three fifths of the roughly 670 donors were used, and that subset was treated as a discovery cohort. Every repertoire in the discovery cohort had been generated on one and the same sequencing platform. HLA typing included class I and class II loci at four-digit resolution. The number of typed donors differed by locus: about 620-630 for A, B, C, DRB1 and DQB1; some 500 for DQA1; 606 for DPA1; and roughly 450 for DPB1. Roughly five DR-DQ haplotypes were handled as single units for association and clustering, since linkage in the cohort was strong. Among several hundred genotyped donors of the cohort, an average of approximately 220,000 unique TCR beta nucleotide sequences was sequenced per donor, of which roughly 17% were non-productive. The study at large found these results: A later analysis reported that several top co-occurrence clusters appeared linked to parvovirus B19, influenza, CMV and Epstein-Barr virus. A later analysis found that TCR association rates varied across HLA loci, with DRB1 alleles showing the most associated TCRs and HLA-C alleles the fewest. In a later analysis, most CMV-associated TCR beta chains were found to appear HLA-restricted, with HLA associations seemingly driven largely by CMV exposure. In a later genetic analysis, fewer N-insertions in productive TCRs were reported among donors in an Asian-associated ancestry cluster than the roughly 640-donor mean. In a later analysis, HLA-associated TCR beta chains were found to be more clonally expanded and to have lower generation probabilities than equally common non-associated chains. Assigning TCR associations to individual alleles was difficult when HLA alleles, especially DR and DQ, strongly co-occurred. In a later analysis, 16,951 TCR beta sequences were associated with specific HLA alleles at a false discovery rate of 0.05. The classifier was reported to diagnose cytomegalovirus status with high specificity and sensitivity in both the original and validation cohorts. Only TCR beta chains were sequenced in this cohort, and the absence of alpha or paired-chain data limited detectable features. Across donors, most TCR sequences were observed very rarely, whereas some public TCRs were present in many individuals. In vitro tests confirmed that a few of the cytomegalovirus-associated TCR beta chains recognize cytomegalovirus antigens. In a later genetic analysis, a missense DCLRE1C variant was associated with V-gene and J-gene trimming of TCR beta chains, and the association was replicated in an independent cohort. Roughly uniform sequencing depth across donors was assumed in presence/absence analyses, although this assumption may not hold. A further reported finding was that TCR beta sequences accurately predicted the HLA-A and HLA-B alleles for most subjects in the first cohort. A group of highly shared sequence variants was considered likely to be a technical artifact of the sequencing pipeline. Linkage disequilibrium might explain the correlated functional status among segregating V segments, but an unknown experimental factor could not be ruled out. The authors suggested that the approach could potentially be generalized to other disease states and immunological phenotypes. Broadly in line with IMGT annotations, most TCR beta V segments showed up in productive rearrangements about 87% or about 30% of the time in an earlier analysis of about 500 of the donors. Some 16 rarely observed V segments, including chromosome 9 orphons, were excluded from the earlier analysis of some 590 of the donors because counts were too low. The study gave a list of 150 to 200 TCR beta chains associated with cytomegalovirus. Immune exposure information for the cohort was limited to CMV serostatus. HLA typing was unavailable for some donors at each locus, so association tests used only the typed subset.

With regard to this clone: Which antigen it targets is not known. Base quality data are lacking; no much larger clone is found one base away.

The cohort consisted of fewer than 700 healthy bone marrow donors. At the time of sampling, all cohort members were nominally healthy, though unrecorded immune exposures were likely present. The donor was CMV seronegative and belonged to the group of 350 or so seronegative cohort members. Every donor gave a peripheral blood sample, and the peripheral blood mononuclear cells from that sample were used for TCR beta sequencing. Genomic DNA was extracted from the blood cell samples with the Qiagen DNeasy Blood Extraction Kit. Library preparation used the immunoSEQ multiplex PCR assay. For the multiplex PCR, a mixture combining 60 forward primers for TCR Vbeta segments and 13 reverse primers for TCR Jbeta segments was used. The CDR3 region of rearranged TCR beta genes was amplified from genomic DNA with a multiplex PCR assay. The amplified TCR beta libraries were sequenced on the Illumina HiSeq System as 87-base-pair reads. Per the authors' processing: In a later analysis, tens of millions of unique TCR beta chains were counted across the 690 or so repertoires, and roughly 11 million of these chains were shared by at least two donors. To remove PCR and sequencing errors, raw reads were error-corrected and collapsed into unique sequences using a nearest-neighbor algorithm that merged closely related sequences. To assign V, D and J gene segments, CDR3 sequences were aligned to IMGT reference sequences. For a sequence to be retained, a match of at least six nucleotides was required to both a V gene segment and a J gene segment. Rearrangements were classified as productive when the CDR3 lacked stop codons and remained in frame with V and J, and all other rearrangements were classified as non-productive. Following IMGT convention, CDR3 was defined as the stretch from the second conserved V-encoded cysteine up to the conserved J-encoded phenylalanine. In an earlier analysis of more than 550 of the donors, sequences lacking an unambiguous match to a single V gene segment were excluded. In an earlier analysis of approximately 590 of the donors, V segments were called functional above 56.7% productive rearrangements and were called segregating when the between-donor standard deviation exceeded 5%. A statistical classification framework was built for diagnosing cytomegalovirus status from the catalog of TCR beta chain sequences. V and J gene assignment, in a later analysis, came from comparing TCR nucleotide sequences with IMGT/GENE-DB human TR gene sequences. Using the TCRdist pipeline, a later analysis assigned CDR3 sequences along with most-parsimonious VDJ recombination scenarios. In a later analysis, every TCR beta chain was defined by the combination of its CDR3 amino acid sequence and its V-gene family, and reads without a unique V-gene family were dropped. To address suspected cross-contamination and a sequencing artifact, a later analysis removed 450 to 700 highly shared, low-generation-probability nucleotide sequences. In a later analysis, a clonal expansion index was calculated for each public chain from normalized within-repertoire ranks of inferred template counts. In a later analysis, generation probabilities were computed with a VDJ recombination model fitted to out-of-frame rearrangements, and the resulting probabilities were checked against IGoR. A later analysis scored TCR-TCR, TCR-HLA and TCR-CMV co-occurrence with hypergeometric tests, applying a repertoire-size bias correction to TCR pairs. In a later analysis, false discovery rates were estimated by permuting HLA or CMV assignments 20 times. In a later analysis, co-occurring TCRs were grouped using DBSCAN, and TCRdist sequence similarity was added for clustering within HLA-allele-positive subsets. For co-occurrence clustering, repertoires with fewer than 30,000 or more than 120,000 public chains were excluded, along with about five repertoires with anomalous nucleotide sharing. TCRdb holds this immuneACCESS table with in-frame rearrangements only. Some clones are missing; in checked studies, unresolved V genes explain under half, and the rest has no known cause. Clonal size and the V and J genes are those of that table, whereas D and trimming came from the DNA. Recorded for this sample are some 200,000 clones; 76% of them occurred a single time. The ten largest make up approximately 0.63% of the sample.

The clonotype comes from a man in his late teens or twenties in good health and CMV-seronegative. What was sequenced was PBMCs.

The CDR3 region reads CASSVEGQPNQPQHF. The DNA is TGTGCCAGCAGCGTAGAAGGACAGCCCAATCAGCCCCAGCATTTT. The sequence links TRBV9 to TRBJ1-5; TRBD1 might be the D gene, on 6 matching bases. The CDR3 measures 15 amino acids from cysteine to phenylalanine. The CDR3 DNA has 45 bases and is translated from base 1. According to the germline V gene, CDR1 reads SGDLS and CDR2 reads YYNGEE. V is cut by 0 bases and J by 3 bases, and the space between the germline ends is 10 bases.